This TCR beta chain came from a study of beta chain features in type 1 diabetes. The study's findings and limits: It was among patients, rather than healthy donors, that naive, central memory and Treg TCRB repertoires appeared more similar. Moderately but significantly shorter TCRB CDR3s were found in Type 1 diabetes patients in all four CD4+ subsets.

Markers CD45RO/CCR7/CD25/CD127/CD95/CD27 served to sort CD4+ naive, central memory, regulatory and stem cell-like memory cells. In all sorted populations, purity surpassed 95%. Notes on this clone: Its target is not known.

Every bit of the isolated RNA underwent reverse transcription, so sequencing read expressed TCRB transcripts. TCRdb's table, derived via immunoSEQ multiplex PCR, lists solely in-frame clones and lacks some. The sample shows almost 350,000 clones, roughly 9% of them seen only once. Germline lookup yields CDR1 SQVTM and CDR2 ANQGSEA. This CDR3 is 13 amino acids long. Trimming stripped 0 bases from V and 0 bases from J, with 4 bases between. The gene calls are TRBV29-1 and TRBJ2-3; D unresolved. Sample: central memory CD4+ T cells from blood. This clonotype was obtained from a man aged 30 to 45 with type 1 diabetes. Here the CDR3 reads CSVEEVSTDTQYF. The CDR3 DNA sequence: TGCAGCGTTGAAGAAGTTAGCACAGATACGCAGTATTTT.